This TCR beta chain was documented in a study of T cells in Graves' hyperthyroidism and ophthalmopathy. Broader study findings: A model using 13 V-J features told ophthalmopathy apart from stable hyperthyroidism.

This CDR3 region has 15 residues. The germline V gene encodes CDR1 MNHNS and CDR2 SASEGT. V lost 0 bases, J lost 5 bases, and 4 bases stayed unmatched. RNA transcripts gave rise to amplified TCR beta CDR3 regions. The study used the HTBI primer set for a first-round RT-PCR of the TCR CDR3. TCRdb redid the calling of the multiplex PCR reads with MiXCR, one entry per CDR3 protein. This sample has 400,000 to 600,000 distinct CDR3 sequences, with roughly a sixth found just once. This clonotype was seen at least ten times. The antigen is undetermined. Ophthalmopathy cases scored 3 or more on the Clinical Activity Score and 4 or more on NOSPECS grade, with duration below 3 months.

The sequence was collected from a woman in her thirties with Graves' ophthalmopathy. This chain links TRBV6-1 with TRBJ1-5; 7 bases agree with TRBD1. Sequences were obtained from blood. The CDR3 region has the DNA TGTGCCAGCAGTGAAGCGACAGGGAATGATCAGCCCCAGCATTTT. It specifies CASSEATGNDQPQHF.